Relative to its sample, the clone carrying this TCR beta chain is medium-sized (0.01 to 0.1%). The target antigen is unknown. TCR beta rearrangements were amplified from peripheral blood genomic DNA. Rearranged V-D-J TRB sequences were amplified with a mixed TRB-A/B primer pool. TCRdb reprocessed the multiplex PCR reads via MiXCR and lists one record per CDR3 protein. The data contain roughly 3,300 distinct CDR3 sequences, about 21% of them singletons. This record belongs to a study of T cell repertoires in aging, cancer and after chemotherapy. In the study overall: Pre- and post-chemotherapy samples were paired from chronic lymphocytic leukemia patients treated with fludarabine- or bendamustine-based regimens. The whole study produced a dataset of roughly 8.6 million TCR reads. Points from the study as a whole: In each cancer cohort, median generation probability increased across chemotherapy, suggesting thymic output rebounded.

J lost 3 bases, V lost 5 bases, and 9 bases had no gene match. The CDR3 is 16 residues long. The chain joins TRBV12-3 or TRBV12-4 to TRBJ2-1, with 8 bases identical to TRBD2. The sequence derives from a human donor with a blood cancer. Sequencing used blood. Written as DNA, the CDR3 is TGTGCCAGCAGTACCTATCGCGGGGGGAACTACAATGAGCAGTTCTTC. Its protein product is CASSTYRGGNYNEQFF.